A single sample gave rise to the 9 T cell receptor beta chains below, sequenced in a study of immune evolution from preneoplasia to lung adenocarcinoma. TCRdb's table, derived via immunoSEQ multiplex PCR, lists solely in-frame clones and lacks some. The sample has over 7,000 clones, 75% to 85% seen once; the top ten hold 6% to 8.5%. Sequenced input: FFPE adjacent normal lung tissue. All receptors derive from a person aged 70 to 85 with lung adenocarcinoma.

V is TRBV30 and J is TRBJ1-2; TRBD1 is a possible D gene (6 bases). CDR1 is GTSNPN, CDR2 SVGIG, per germline (reference sequence). The length of the CDR3 is 12 residues. V gave up 5 bases and J gave up 4 bases, with 11 bases separating them. The CDR3 DNA is TGTGCCTGGGGAAGGGGGGTCTATGGCTACACCTTC. It translates to CAWGRGVYGYTF.

This chain connects TRBV28 to TRBJ1-3, with D perhaps matching TRBD1 (6 bases). CDR3 length: 13 residues. The germline V gene has CDR1 MDHEN and CDR2 SYDVKM. V was cut by 3 bases and J by 4 bases, with 7 bases left in between. The CDR3 sequence: CASSFDRGNTIYF. CDR3 bases: TGTGCCAGCAGTTTCGACAGGGGAAACACCATATATTTT. Filled out from reference TRBV28 and TRBJ1-3, the complete variable domain reads DVKVTQSSRYLVKRTGEKVFLECVQDMDHENMFWYRQDPGLGLRLIYFSYDVKMKEKGDIPEGYSVSREKKERFSLILESASTNQTSMYLCASSFDRGNTIYFGEGSWLTVV.

The chain is built from TRBV27 and TRBJ1-5; D is undetermined. This CDR3 spans 13 amino acids. Per germline, CDR1 MNHEY and CDR2 SMNVEV (reference sequence). Trimming took 3 bases from V and 0 from J, leaving 3 bases between them. CDR3 sequence: CASSFVSNQPQHF. The CDR3, as DNA: TGTGCCAGCAGTTTCGTTAGCAATCAGCCCCAGCATTTT.

In its sample, this clone was seen a few times. The V call is TRBV25-1, the J call TRBJ2-1, with D perhaps TRBD2 (5 bases). This CDR3 has 13 residues. Germline CDR1 is MGHDK and CDR2 is SYGVNS. V gave up 3 bases and J gave up 8 bases, with 11 bases separating them. Here the CDR3 reads CASSDRTEDEQFF. The CDR3 DNA sequence: TGTGCCAGCAGTGACCGGACTGAGGATGAGCAGTTCTTC.

This chain connects TRBV2 to TRBJ2-3; D perhaps matches TRBD2 (5 bases). Germline V gene lookup returns CDR1 SNHLY and CDR2 FYNNEI. V lost 2 bases to trimming and J lost 5 bases, with 14 bases between them. This CDR3 has 15 amino acids. This CDR3 reads CASSEKYYEGDTQYF. The CDR3 DNA reads as TGTGCCAGCAGTGAAAAATACTACGAGGGAGATACGCAGTATTTT. Full variable domain (remainder filled in from reference TRBV2 and TRBJ2-3): EPEVTQTPSHQVTQMGQEVILRCVPISNHLYFYWYRQILGQKVEFLVSFYNNEISEKSEIFDDQFSVERPDGSNFTLKIRSTKLEDSAMYFCASSEKYYEGDTQYFGPGTRLTVL.

V usage is TRBV28 and J usage is TRBJ1-1; D is undetermined. The CDR3 extends over 12 amino acids. Trimming pared 4 bases from V and 5 bases from J, leaving 8 bases between. The germline CDR1 and CDR2 sequences are MDHEN and SYDVKM. The CDR3: CASSSEWTEAFF. CDR3 bases: TGTGCCAGCAGTTCAGAATGGACTGAAGCTTTCTTT.

The genes are TRBV29-1 and TRBJ1-1, with D uncertain. This CDR3 is built from 11 residues. Trimming stripped 6 bases from V and 5 bases from J, with 10 bases between. CDR1 is SQVTM and CDR2 is ANQGSEA in the germline V gene. For the CDR3, the DNA is TGCAGCGTCACGAGATATACTGAAGCTTTCTTT. Translating gives CSVTRYTEAFF.

Comment on this clone: At one of its ends the junction is not consistent with the germline gene, which may arise from a read error. This chain uses TRBV7-7 with TRBJ2-5, with D possibly being TRBD2 (6 bases). Germline loops: CDR1 SSHAT, CDR2 FNYEAQ (reference sequence). The CDR3 covers 15 residues. The CDR3 nucleotides read TGTGCTAGCAGCCCGATCGGGAGTGGGCAAGAGACCCAGTACTTC. Translated, it gives CASSPIGSGQETQYF. Based on the CDR3 plus reference TRBV7-7 and TRBJ2-5, the full variable domain is GAGVSQSPRYKVTKRGQDVTLRCDPISSHATLYWYQQALGQGPEFLTYFNYEAQPDKSGLPSDRFSAERPEGSISTLTIQRTEQRDSAMYRCASSPIGSGQETQYFGPGTRLLVL.

V and J are TRBV5-5 and TRBJ2-7; 9 bases line up with TRBD2. Looked up from germline, CDR1 is SGHKS and CDR2 is YYEKEE (reference sequence). V shed 4 bases and J 3 bases; nucleotides not matched to a gene: 14. The CDR3 runs 17 residues. CDR3 region: CASSGGGAGGANYEQYF. The CDR3, as DNA: TGTGCCAGCAGCGGCGGGGGAGCGGGAGGTGCTAACTACGAGCAGTACTTC.